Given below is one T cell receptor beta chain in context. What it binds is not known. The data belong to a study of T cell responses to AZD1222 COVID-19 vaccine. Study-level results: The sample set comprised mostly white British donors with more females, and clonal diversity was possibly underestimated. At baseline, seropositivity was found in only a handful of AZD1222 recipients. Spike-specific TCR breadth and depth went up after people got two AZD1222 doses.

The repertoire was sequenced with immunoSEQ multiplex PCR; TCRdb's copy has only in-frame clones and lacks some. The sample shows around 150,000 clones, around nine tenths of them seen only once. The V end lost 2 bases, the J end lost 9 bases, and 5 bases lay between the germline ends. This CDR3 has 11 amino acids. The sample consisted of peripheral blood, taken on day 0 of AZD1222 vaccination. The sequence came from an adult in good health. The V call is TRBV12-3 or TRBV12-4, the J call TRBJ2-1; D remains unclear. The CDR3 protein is CASSLRREQFF. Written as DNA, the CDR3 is TGTGCCAGCAGTTTAAGGCGTGAGCAGTTCTTC.